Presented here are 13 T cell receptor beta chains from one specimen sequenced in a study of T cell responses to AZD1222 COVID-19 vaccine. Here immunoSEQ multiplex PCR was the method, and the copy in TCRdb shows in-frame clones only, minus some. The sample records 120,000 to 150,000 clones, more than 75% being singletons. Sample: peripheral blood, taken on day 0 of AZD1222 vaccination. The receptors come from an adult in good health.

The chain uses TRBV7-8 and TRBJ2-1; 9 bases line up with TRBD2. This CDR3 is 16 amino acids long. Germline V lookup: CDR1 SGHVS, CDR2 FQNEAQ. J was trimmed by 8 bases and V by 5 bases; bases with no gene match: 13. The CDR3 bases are TGTGCCAGCAGCCTAGGCCGCGGGAGGGCCTCGGATGAGCAGTTCTTC. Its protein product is CASSLGRGRASDEQFF.

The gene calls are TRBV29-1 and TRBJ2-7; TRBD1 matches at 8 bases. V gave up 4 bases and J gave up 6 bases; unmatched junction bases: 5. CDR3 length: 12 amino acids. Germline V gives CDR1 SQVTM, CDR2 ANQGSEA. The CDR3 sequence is CSVGQGAREQYF. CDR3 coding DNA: TGCAGCGTTGGGCAGGGGGCACGCGAGCAGTACTTC.

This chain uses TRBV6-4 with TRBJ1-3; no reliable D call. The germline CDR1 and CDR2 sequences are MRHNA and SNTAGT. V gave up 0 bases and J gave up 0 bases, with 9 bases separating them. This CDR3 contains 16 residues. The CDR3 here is CASSDSGENSGNTIYF. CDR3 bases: TGTGCCAGCAGTGACTCTGGCGAAAACTCTGGAAACACCATATATTTT.

The CDR3 DNA follows: TGTGCCAGCAGCTTAACTCCTACTGGTGAAGCTTTCTTT. The encoded protein is CASSLTPTGEAFF. The rearrangement links TRBV5-4 to TRBJ1-1; D unclear. V was clipped by 2 bases and J by 7 bases, with 12 bases between them. Per germline, CDR1 SGHNT and CDR2 YYREEE (reference sequence). The CDR3 is 13 residues long.

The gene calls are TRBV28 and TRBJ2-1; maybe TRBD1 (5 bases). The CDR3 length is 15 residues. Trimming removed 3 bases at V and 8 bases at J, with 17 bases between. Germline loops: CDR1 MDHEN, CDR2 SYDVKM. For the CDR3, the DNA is TGTGCCAGCAGTTTGGTAACAGGCCCCCGGGATGAGCAGTTCTTC. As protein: CASSLVTGPRDEQFF.

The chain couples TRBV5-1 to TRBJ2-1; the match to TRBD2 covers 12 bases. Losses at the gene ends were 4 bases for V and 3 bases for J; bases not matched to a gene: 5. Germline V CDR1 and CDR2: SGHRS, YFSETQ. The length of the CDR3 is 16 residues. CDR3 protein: CASSPGLAGIYNEQFF. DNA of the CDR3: TGCGCCAGCAGCCCCGGACTAGCGGGAATCTACAATGAGCAGTTCTTC.

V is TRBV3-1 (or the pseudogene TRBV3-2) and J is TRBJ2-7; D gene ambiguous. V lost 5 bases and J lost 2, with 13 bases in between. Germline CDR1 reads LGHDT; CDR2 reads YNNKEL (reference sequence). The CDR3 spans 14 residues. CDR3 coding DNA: TGTGCCAGCAGCGCTGGGCCCAGTACCTACGAGCAGTACTTC. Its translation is CASSAGPSTYEQYF.

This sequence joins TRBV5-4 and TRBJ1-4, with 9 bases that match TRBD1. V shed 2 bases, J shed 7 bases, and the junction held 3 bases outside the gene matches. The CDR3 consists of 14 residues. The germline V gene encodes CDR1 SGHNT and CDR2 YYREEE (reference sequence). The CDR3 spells CASSLQGAGEKLFF. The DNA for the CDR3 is TGTGCCAGCAGCTTACAGGGGGCTGGTGAAAAACTGTTTTTT.

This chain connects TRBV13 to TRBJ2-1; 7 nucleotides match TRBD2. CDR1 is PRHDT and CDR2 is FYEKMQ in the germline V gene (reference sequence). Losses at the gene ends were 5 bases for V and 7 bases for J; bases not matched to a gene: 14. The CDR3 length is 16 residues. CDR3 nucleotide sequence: TGTGCCAGCAGCCCACCGACTAGCAGGAGTGCGAATGAGCAGTTCTTC. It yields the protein CASSPPTSRSANEQFF. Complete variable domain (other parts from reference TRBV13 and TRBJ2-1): AAGVIQSPRHLIKEKRETATLKCYPIPRHDTVYWYQQGPGQDPQFLISFYEKMQSDKGSIPDRFSAQQFSDYHSELNMSSLELGDSALYFCASSPPTSRSANEQFFGPGTRLTVL.

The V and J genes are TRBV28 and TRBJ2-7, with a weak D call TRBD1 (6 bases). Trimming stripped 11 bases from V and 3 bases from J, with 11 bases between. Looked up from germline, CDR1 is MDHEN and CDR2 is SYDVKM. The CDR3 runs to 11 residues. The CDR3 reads CAAVGGYEQYF. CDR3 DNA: TGTGCCGCTGTAGGGGGCTACGAGCAGTACTTC.

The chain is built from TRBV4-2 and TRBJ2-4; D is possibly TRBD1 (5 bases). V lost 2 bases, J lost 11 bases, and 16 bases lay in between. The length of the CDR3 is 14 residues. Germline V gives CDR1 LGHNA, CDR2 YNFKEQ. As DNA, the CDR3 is TGTGCCAGCAGCCAATCCGACAGATCCGAATTTCAGTACTTC. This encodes CASSQSDRSEFQYF.

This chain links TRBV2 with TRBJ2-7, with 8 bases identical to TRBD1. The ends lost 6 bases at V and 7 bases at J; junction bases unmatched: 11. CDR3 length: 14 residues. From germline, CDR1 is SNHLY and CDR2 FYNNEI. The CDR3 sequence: CASSSYFGQGEQYF. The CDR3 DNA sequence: TGTGCCAGCAGCTCCTATTTCGGACAGGGAGAGCAGTACTTC.

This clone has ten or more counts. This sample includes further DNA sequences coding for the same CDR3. The CDR3 coding sequence is TGTGCCAGAGCAGTGGGCTTGGGGAATGAGCAGTTCTTC. The encoded protein is CARAVGLGNEQFF. The chain combines TRBV2 with TRBJ2-1; D unclear. The CDR3 covers 13 residues. Germline values: CDR1 SNHLY, CDR2 FYNNEI. Trimming removed 9 bases from V and 7 bases from J, with 16 bases in between.